These T cell receptor beta chains were read from a single sample in a study of CD8 T cells in Susac syndrome. In TCRdb, the immunoSEQ multiplex PCR reads were re-called with MiXCR into one record per CDR3 protein. The sample lists about 190,000 distinct CDR3 sequences; approximately 93% were seen once. The specimen was CD4+ T cells from PBMCs. Receptors originate from a human donor in good health. Each CDR3 is given with its conserved first and last residue. Fields, in order: clone size, J gene, V gene, D gene, CDR3 DNA, CDR3 protein. The D gene is left open where the match is weak. A row's size may be missing; if present it is once, few, many or a size class.

clone_size: few
j_call: TRBJ1-6
v_call: TRBV19
d_call: TRBD1
cdr3_nt: TGTGCCAGTAGTCGGGACAGACCTTCACCCCTCCACTTT
cdr3_aa: CASSRDRPSPLHF

clone_size: once
j_call: TRBJ1-1
v_call: TRBV19
d_call: TRBD1
cdr3_nt: TGTGCCAGGGGCAGCAGGGGGTTGAACACTGAAGCTTTCTTT
cdr3_aa: CARGSRGLNTEAFF

clone_size: NA
j_call: TRBJ2-7
v_call: TRBV12-3/TRBV12-4
d_call: NA
cdr3_nt: TGTGCCAGCACCAAGGCTTTGGGGGAGCAGTACTTC
cdr3_aa: CASTKALGEQYF

clone_size: NA
j_call: TRBJ1-2
v_call: TRBV5-1
d_call: NA
cdr3_nt: TGCGCCAGCAGCTTGGTCGGCCAGGAGGCTAACTATGGCTACACCTTC
cdr3_aa: CASSLVGQEANYGYTF

clone_size: few
j_call: TRBJ1-1
v_call: TRBV19
d_call: TRBD1
cdr3_nt: TGTGCCAGTAGTTTCAGGGGGGGAACTGAAGCTTTCTTT
cdr3_aa: CASSFRGGTEAFF

clone_size: NA
j_call: TRBJ2-3
v_call: TRBV3-1
d_call: NA
cdr3_nt: TGTGCCAGCAGCCAAGATCCGGGGGGCCGAAGCACAGATACGCAGTATTTT
cdr3_aa: CASSQDPGGRSTDTQYF

clone_size: once
j_call: TRBJ2-3
v_call: TRBV5-6
d_call: NA
cdr3_nt: TGTGCCAGCAGCTTGGAACCCACATCAGATACGCAGTATTTT
cdr3_aa: CASSLEPTSDTQYF

clone_size: NA
j_call: TRBJ1-1
v_call: TRBV27
d_call: NA
cdr3_nt: TGTGCCAGCAAGGTGGGGCAGGGAGGGTTCAACACTGAAGCTTTCTTT
cdr3_aa: CASKVGQGGFNTEAFF

clone_size: few
j_call: TRBJ1-1
v_call: TRBV18
d_call: TRBD1
cdr3_nt: TGTGCCAGCTCACCAGAGACAGGGGGCGCGGAAGCTTTCTTT
cdr3_aa: CASSPETGGAEAFF

clone_size: NA
j_call: TRBJ2-1
v_call: TRBV5-4
d_call: NA
cdr3_nt: TGTGCCAGCAGCCCCGGGTGGTCTGGGGCCTACAATGAGCAGTTCTTC
cdr3_aa: CASSPGWSGAYNEQFF

clone_size: NA
j_call: TRBJ1-6
v_call: TRBV20-1
d_call: NA
cdr3_nt: TGCAGTGCTAGGGGATTGGCGCAAAGTGGATCACCCCTCCACTTT
cdr3_aa: CSARGLAQSGSPLHF

clone_size: NA
j_call: TRBJ1-5
v_call: TRBV2
d_call: TRBD1
cdr3_nt: TGTGCCAGCAGTGAGAGGACAGGGGTTAATCAGCCCCAGCATTTT
cdr3_aa: CASSERTGVNQPQHF

clone_size: NA
j_call: TRBJ1-2
v_call: TRBV19
d_call: NA
cdr3_nt: TGTGCCACCCTGGAGGTGGTTGCGGGGGGCTACACCTTC
cdr3_aa: CATLEVVAGGYTF

clone_size: once
j_call: TRBJ1-6
v_call: TRBV18
d_call: NA
cdr3_nt: TGTGCCAGCTCACCGATCTATAATTCACCCCTCCACTTT
cdr3_aa: CASSPIYNSPLHF

clone_size: NA
j_call: TRBJ2-2
v_call: TRBV29-1
d_call: NA
cdr3_nt: TGCAGCGTTGGACGGGAGACGGACACCGGGGAGCTGTTTTTT
cdr3_aa: CSVGRETDTGELFF

clone_size: once
j_call: TRBJ2-7
v_call: TRBV30
d_call: NA
cdr3_nt: TGTGCCTGGAGTGTAGGCGTTCGCTGGGATCGCCTCTACGAGCAGTACTTC
cdr3_aa: CAWSVGVRWDRLYEQYF

clone_size: NA
j_call: TRBJ2-3
v_call: TRBV28
d_call: NA
cdr3_nt: TGTGCCAGCAGCACACCCGGGGGAGGGCAGTATTTT
cdr3_aa: CASSTPGGGQYF

clone_size: few
j_call: TRBJ1-5
v_call: TRBV5-1
d_call: NA
cdr3_nt: TGCGCCAGCAGCTCGACCCCGGGCAATCAGCCCCAGCATTTT
cdr3_aa: CASSSTPGNQPQHF

clone_size: once
j_call: TRBJ2-2
v_call: TRBV28
d_call: TRBD2
cdr3_nt: TGTGCCAGCAGTTCGCCGGGACTAGCGGGGGGGTCCAGCACCGGGGAGCTGTTTTTT
cdr3_aa: CASSSPGLAGGSSTGELFF

clone_size: NA
j_call: TRBJ1-5
v_call: TRBV19
d_call: NA
cdr3_nt: TGTGCCAGTAGTAAGGGGGTCACGGGGCAGCCCCAGCATTTT
cdr3_aa: CASSKGVTGQPQHF

clone_size: NA
j_call: TRBJ2-1
v_call: TRBV9
d_call: NA
cdr3_nt: TGTGCCAGCAGCGTAGCTGAGGGTGAGCAGTTCTTC
cdr3_aa: CASSVAEGEQFF

clone_size: NA
j_call: TRBJ1-2
v_call: TRBV5-1
d_call: TRBD1
cdr3_nt: TGCGCCAGCAGCGCGGACAGGGGAGGGTATGGCTACACCTTC
cdr3_aa: CASSADRGGYGYTF

clone_size: NA
j_call: TRBJ1-6
v_call: TRBV7-2
d_call: NA
cdr3_nt: TGTGCCAGCAGCTTAGGGCCGCTGGGTACCCTCCACTTT
cdr3_aa: CASSLGPLGTLHF

clone_size: NA
j_call: TRBJ1-2
v_call: TRBV20-1
d_call: TRBD1
cdr3_nt: TGCAGTGCTAACAGGGGGCTCGGCTATGGCTACACCTTC
cdr3_aa: CSANRGLGYGYTF

clone_size: NA
j_call: TRBJ1-4
v_call: TRBV5-1
d_call: TRBD1
cdr3_nt: TGCGCCAGCAGCCTGACAGGGGCTAATGAAAAACTGTTTTTT
cdr3_aa: CASSLTGANEKLFF

clone_size: NA
j_call: TRBJ2-7
v_call: TRBV13
d_call: NA
cdr3_nt: TGTGCCAGCAGCGATACAGGGACTTCCTACGAGCAGTACTTC
cdr3_aa: CASSDTGTSYEQYF

clone_size: NA
j_call: TRBJ2-5
v_call: TRBV5-1
d_call: NA
cdr3_nt: TGCGCCAGCAGCCAGGAAGAAGAGACCCAGTACTTC
cdr3_aa: CASSQEEETQYF

clone_size: NA
j_call: TRBJ2-3
v_call: TRBV20-1
d_call: TRBD2
cdr3_nt: TGCAGTGCTGTGGGACTAGCCACCGCGGATACGCAGTATTTT
cdr3_aa: CSAVGLATADTQYF

clone_size: NA
j_call: TRBJ2-1
v_call: TRBV18
d_call: NA
cdr3_nt: TGTGCCAGCTCACCACGACAAAGATCCTACAATGAGCAGTTCTTC
cdr3_aa: CASSPRQRSYNEQFF

clone_size: few
j_call: TRBJ1-2
v_call: TRBV5-1
d_call: TRBD1
cdr3_nt: TGCGCCAGCAGCTTTACAGGGGCCCTTGATGGCTACACCTTC
cdr3_aa: CASSFTGALDGYTF